One sample yielded the 32 T cell receptor beta chains listed below, sequenced in a study of OX40 agonist ivuxolimab in advanced cancers. The assay was immunoSEQ multiplex PCR, and TCRdb's table has in-frame clones only and misses some. The sample consists of about 99,000 clones, around 95% of them appearing once. The sequences come from CD4+ or CD8+ T cells sorted from blood, collected in a trial of the OX40 agonist ivuxolimab. The receptor source for this set is an adult with an advanced solid tumor such as melanoma, head and neck, liver or kidney cancer.

The chain couples TRBV21-1 to TRBJ2-3; the table gives TRBD1 as D, unverified against the DNA. TRBV21-1 is described as a pseudogene. The CDR3 is made up of 15 amino acids. The CDR3 sequence: CASSKFEGGTDTQYF. The CDR3 DNA sequence: TGTGCCAGCAGCAAATTCGAGGGGGGCACAGATACGCAGTATTTT.

This rearrangement joins TRBV10-3 to TRBJ2-7; the D is unclear. Deletions cut 3 bases from V and 3 bases from J, with 6 bases between. CDR1 is ENHRY and CDR2 is SYGVKD in the germline V gene. The CDR3 is made up of 12 amino acids. As DNA, the CDR3 is TGTGCCATCAGTGAAGGCGACTACGAGCAGTACTTC. Translating gives CAISEGDYEQYF.

This chain connects TRBV9 to TRBJ2-5; D gene unclear. The tail of the sequence fits TRBJ2-7 better, so the J call may be wrong. In germline, CDR1 is SGDLS, CDR2 YYNGEE. CDR3 length: 15 residues. Here the CDR3 DNA reads TGTGCCAGCAGCTCTGAGTTAGGCGATATCTACGAGCAGTACTTC. Translating it yields CASSSELGDIYEQYF.

The CDR3: CASSFGQGTYGYTF. CDR3 nucleotides: TGTGCCAGCAGCTTCGGACAGGGGACCTATGGCTACACCTTC. The V call is TRBV5-8, the J call TRBJ1-2; 9 positions match TRBD1. CDR1 and CDR2 (germline): SGHTS, YDEGEE. CDR3 length: 14 amino acids. V shed 2 bases, J shed 4 bases, and the junction held 3 bases outside the gene matches.

The V gene is TRBV6-5, the J gene TRBJ2-1; D possibly uses TRBD1 or TRBD2 (5 bases each). CDR3 length equals 13 residues. The V gene lost 3 bases and the J gene lost 8 bases, with 11 bases spanning the gap. Looked up from germline, CDR1 is MNHEY and CDR2 is SVGAGI. This chain's CDR3 is CASSYGGFDEQFF. The CDR3, as DNA: TGTGCCAGCAGTTATGGGGGTTTCGATGAGCAGTTCTTC.

The chain links TRBV9 to TRBJ2-7, with D possibly called TRBD1 or TRBD2 (5 bases each). The CDR3 has 13 amino acids. V dropped 0 bases and J dropped 6 bases, with 10 bases sitting between them. CDR1 SGDLS and CDR2 YYNGEE come from the germline V gene. The CDR3 is CASSVGGTTEQYF. CDR3 sequence (DNA): TGTGCCAGCAGCGTAGGGGGGACCACCGAGCAGTACTTC.

This chain links TRBV27 with TRBJ1-1; D uncertain. Germline CDR1 and CDR2: MNHEY and SMNVEV (reference sequence). The germline V and J ends were trimmed by 5 bases and 2 bases, with 9 bases remaining between them. The CDR3 contains 13 residues. CDR3 nucleotide sequence: TGTGCCAGCAGTCGGGCAGCCAACACTGAAGCTTTCTTT. Its translation: CASSRAANTEAFF.

The chain uses TRBV28 and TRBJ2-5, with D tentatively TRBD2 (5 bases). Trimming took off 5 bases at V and 2 bases at J, with 12 bases between the two ends. The CDR3 contains 14 residues. Germline CDR1 and CDR2: MDHEN and SYDVKM. Here the CDR3 DNA reads TGTGCCAGCAGTCCAAGGACGGGACAAGAGACCCAGTACTTC. As protein: CASSPRTGQETQYF.

A single count supports this clone. This chain uses TRBV6-6 with TRBJ2-7; D is uncertain. This CDR3 is built from 12 residues. V was trimmed by 5 bases and J by 5 bases, leaving 10 bases between them. From germline, CDR1 is MNHNY and CDR2 SVGAGI (reference sequence). The CDR3: CASSGPRHEQYF. The CDR3 DNA follows: TGTGCCAGCAGTGGACCTAGACACGAGCAGTACTTC.

This clone was seen more than once but under ten times. This sequence joins TRBV11-2 and TRBJ2-5; D unclear. This CDR3 comprises 14 residues. In germline, CDR1 is SGHAT, CDR2 FQNNGV. V lost 1 base to trimming and J lost 0 bases, with 6 bases between them. The CDR3 DNA is TGTGCCAGCAGCTTAGGCTCGTACCAAGAGACCCAGTACTTC. Its translation: CASSLGSYQETQYF.

This chain links TRBV9 with TRBJ2-7; maybe TRBD2 (5 bases). CDR3 size: 15 residues. V lost 1 base to trimming and J lost 1 base, with 12 bases between them. Germline V CDR1 and CDR2: SGDLS, YYNGEE. This CDR3 is CASSVSGDSSYEQYF. For the CDR3, the DNA is TGTGCCAGCAGCGTAAGCGGCGATTCTTCCTACGAGCAGTACTTC.

The chain uses TRBV10-3 and TRBJ2-2; tentative D call: TRBD2 (6 bases). The V gene lost 6 bases and the J gene lost 10 bases, with 24 bases spanning the gap. Per the germline V gene, CDR1 is ENHRY and CDR2 is SYGVKD. This CDR3 spans 16 amino acids. The CDR3 DNA is TGTGCCATCAGCGATCTCCGGGACTCCGGCCTCACGGAGCTGTTTTTT. Amino acids: CAISDLRDSGLTELFF.

The V and J genes are TRBV7-6 and TRBJ2-1; TRBD1 matches 7 bases. The CDR3 has 15 residues. V shed 1 base, J shed 8 bases, and the junction held 8 bases outside the gene matches. Germline CDR1 and CDR2: SGHVS and FNYEAQ. The CDR3 loop reads CASSLEAGGFDEQFF. In nucleotides, the CDR3 is TGTGCCAGCAGCTTAGAGGCAGGGGGATTTGATGAGCAGTTCTTC.

This sequence joins TRBV5-8 and TRBJ2-5, with D possibly TRBD1 on 5 matching bases. Germline V CDR1 and CDR2: SGHTS, YDEGEE. The ends were cut back, 4 bases at V and 3 bases at J, with 10 bases in the middle. CDR3 length: 13 residues. The CDR3 loop is CASSVQGKETQYF. CDR3 nucleotides: TGTGCCAGCAGCGTCCAGGGAAAAGAGACCCAGTACTTC.

The chain combines TRBV28 with TRBJ1-1, with unresolved D. With 3 bases removed from V and 9 bases from J, the gap between germline ends came to 14 bases. This CDR3 has 13 amino acids. Germline V gives CDR1 MDHEN, CDR2 SYDVKM. The CDR3 spells CASSFPGLGKAFF. The CDR3 DNA follows: TGTGCCAGCAGTTTTCCCGGGTTGGGGAAAGCTTTCTTT.

In this sample, this clone turned up once. The chain employs TRBV15 and TRBJ2-7; 7 bases are shared with TRBD2. Germline CDR1 reads LNHNV; CDR2 reads YYDKDF (reference sequence). There are 17 residues in the CDR3. The ends lost 5 bases at V and 1 base at J; junction bases unmatched: 14. CDR3 nucleotides: TGTGCCACCAGCGTAGACCCGGGACTACTACCGTCCTACGAGCAGTACTTC. Protein sequence: CATSVDPGLLPSYEQYF.

Here the CDR3 DNA reads TGTGCCAGCAGCTTAGTCCCGGGACAGGCCGCTAACTATGGCTACACCTTC. Protein product: CASSLVPGQAANYGYTF. V usage is TRBV7-2 and J usage is TRBJ1-2; 8 nucleotides line up with TRBD1. Trimming took 1 base from V and 0 from J; bases not matched to a gene: 7. The CDR3 consists of 17 residues. CDR1 and CDR2 from the germline V gene are SGHTA and FQGNSA.

The CDR3 loop reads CASSAGWGEQFF. The CDR3 DNA is TGTGCCAGCAGCGCCGGATGGGGTGAGCAGTTCTTC. The J gene is TRBJ2-1, the V gene TRBV28; D remains ambiguous. Per germline, CDR1 MDHEN and CDR2 SYDVKM. The CDR3 extends over 12 amino acids. The V end lost 6 bases, the J end lost 9 bases, and 12 bases lay between the germline ends.

The chain has TRBV28 and TRBJ1-4; D is uncertain. The germline gives CDR1 MDHEN, CDR2 SYDVKM. V was clipped by 3 bases and J by 10 bases, with 15 bases between them. The CDR3 spans 14 residues. CDR3 nucleotides: TGTGCCAGCAGTTTGGTTCCATTCAACGGAAAACTGTTTTTT. Translated: CASSLVPFNGKLFF.

In its sample, this clone was seen once. V and J are TRBV7-9 and TRBJ1-1; no definite D call. Germline CDR1 SEHNR, CDR2 FQNEAQ (reference sequence). Trimming shortened V by 6 bases and J by 6 bases, and 11 bases separated the two germline ends. This CDR3 has 12 amino acids. CDR3 coding DNA: TGTGCCAGCAGTTCCGAGAAGGCTGAAGCTTTCTTT. Protein: CASSSEKAEAFF.

The chain carries TRBV28 and TRBJ2-1, with D perhaps TRBD2 (5 bases). The ends were cut back, 3 bases at V and 6 bases at J, with 15 bases in the middle. The CDR3 is 15 amino acids. Germline CDR1 MDHEN, CDR2 SYDVKM. The CDR3 DNA reads as TGTGCCAGCAGTTTCTCGGCGGGCGGTTTCAATGAGCAGTTCTTC. Protein product: CASSFSAGGFNEQFF.

The V call is TRBV28, the J call TRBJ1-2, with 8 bases that match TRBD1. Germline V gives CDR1 MDHEN, CDR2 SYDVKM. J gave up 2 bases and V 5 bases, and 7 bases lay outside the gene matches. CDR3 length: 15 residues. CDR3 loop: CASSPGQGSNYGYTF. As DNA, the CDR3 is TGTGCCAGCAGTCCAGGACAGGGTTCCAACTATGGCTACACCTTC.

This chain joins TRBV27 and TRBJ2-1, with D tentatively TRBD1 or TRBD2 (5 bases each). V lost 5 bases and J lost 8, with 13 bases in between. CDR3 length equals 13 residues. Germline CDR1 reads MNHEY; CDR2 reads SMNVEV (reference sequence). The CDR3 nucleotides are TGTGCCAGCAGTCCACAGGAGGCTTATGAGCAGTTCTTC. Its translation is CASSPQEAYEQFF.

This rearrangement joins TRBV6-5 to TRBJ1-1; unclear D gene. The germline gives CDR1 MNHEY, CDR2 SVGAGI. The CDR3 contains 13 residues. Trimming left V 0 bases short and J 10 bases short, with 12 bases between. CDR3 sequence (DNA): TGTGCCAGCAGTTACTCCCCTGGTCGTGGAGCTTTCTTT. Its protein product is CASSYSPGRGAFF.

The V and J genes are TRBV6-5 and TRBJ1-5; no definite D call. The germline V and J ends were trimmed by 2 bases and 3 bases, with 5 bases remaining between them. The length of the CDR3 is 13 residues. Per the germline V gene, CDR1 is MNHEY and CDR2 is SVGAGI. CDR3 in DNA: TGTGCCAGCAGTTACAGATTCAATCAGCCCCAGCATTTT. Its protein is CASSYRFNQPQHF.

V usage is TRBV6-1 and J usage is TRBJ1-5, with TRBD1 identical over 8 bases. This CDR3 comprises 16 residues. Germline V gene data show CDR1 as MNHNS and CDR2 as SASEGT. V lost 2 bases to trimming and J lost 7 bases; unmatched junction nucleotides: 10. The CDR3 protein is CASSEHIDRGYQPQHF. CDR3 DNA: TGTGCCAGCAGTGAACATATTGACAGGGGATACCAGCCCCAGCATTTT.

The V gene is TRBV6-4, the J gene TRBJ2-1; no reliable D call. CDR3 length: 13 amino acids. Germline CDR1 reads MRHNA; CDR2 reads SNTAGT. V gave up 5 bases and J gave up 3 bases, with 8 bases separating them. The CDR3 DNA is TGTGCCAGCAGTCTTTCTGTCTACAATGAGCAGTTCTTC. Protein product: CASSLSVYNEQFF.

This chain connects TRBV5-8 to TRBJ1-1; tentative D call: TRBD1 (6 bases). CDR1 SGHTS and CDR2 YDEGEE come from the germline V gene. There are 15 residues in the CDR3. V lost 4 bases, J lost 4 bases, and 17 bases lay in between. The CDR3 reads CASSLSPGASTEAFF. The CDR3, as DNA: TGTGCCAGCAGCCTCAGCCCAGGGGCTAGCACTGAAGCTTTCTTT.

The genes are TRBV4-3 and TRBJ1-1; D remains unclear. The germline gives CDR1 LGHNA, CDR2 YSLEER. Trimming shortened V by 3 bases and J by 5 bases, and 10 bases separated the two germline ends. CDR3 length equals 13 residues. This CDR3 is CASSQKGITEAFF. CDR3 DNA sequence: TGCGCCAGCAGCCAGAAAGGAATTACTGAAGCTTTCTTT.

The rearrangement uses TRBV4-3 and TRBJ2-1; possible D gene TRBD2, 5 bases. The V end was cut by 4 bases, the J end by 5 bases, with 18 bases between. There are 16 residues in the CDR3. In germline, CDR1 is LGHNA, CDR2 YSLEER. The DNA of the CDR3 is TGCGCCAGCAGCCTTAGCTGGGCGGAGGAGGACAATGAGCAGTTCTTC. Amino acids: CASSLSWAEEDNEQFF.

The J gene is TRBJ2-7, the V gene TRBV4-1; 7 nucleotides line up with TRBD1. This CDR3 region has 13 residues. Trimming removed 4 bases from V and 4 bases from J; junction bases left unmatched: 4. In germline, CDR1 is MGHRA, CDR2 YSYEKL. The CDR3 nucleotides are TGCGCCAGCAGCCTTGGGACAGAGTACGAGCAGTACTTC. Translating gives CASSLGTEYEQYF.

The chain carries TRBV7-2 and TRBJ2-3; D gene unclear. Trimming removed 3 bases from V and 0 bases from J, with 1 base in between. CDR1 and CDR2 from the germline V gene are SGHTA and FQGNSA. This CDR3 has 12 residues. CDR3 protein: CASSFSTDTQYF. The CDR3 region has the DNA TGTGCCAGCAGCTTTAGCACAGATACGCAGTATTTT. Using reference TRBV7-2 and TRBJ2-3 for the parts outside the CDR3, the full variable domain is GAGVSQSPSNKVTEKGKDVELRCDPISGHTALYWYRQSLGQGLEFLIYFQGNSAPDKSGLPSDRFSAERTGGSVSTLTIQRTQQEDSAVYLCASSFSTDTQYFGPGTRLTVL.